These 17 T cell receptor beta chains share one sample of origin, sequenced in a study of blood T cells in healthy people across ages. A J-beta primer mix and a sample-barcoded 5' primer were used in a second PCR of about 7 to 12 cycles. One entry per CDR3 protein, called by TCRdb with MiXCR from the 5' RACE reads. Of about 1.5 million distinct CDR3 sequences in the sample, approximately 40% were seen once. Sequenced sample: blood. The source is a woman aged 18-29 years in good health.

This clonotype was seen only a few times. The chain links TRBV4-1 to TRBJ1-4; D gene unclear. Germline lookup yields CDR1 MGHRA and CDR2 YSYEKL. V shed 1 base and J shed 10 bases, with 16 bases lying between them. The CDR3 consists of 15 residues. CDR3 coding DNA: TGCGCCAGCAGCCAAGGCGCGGCGGACTTTAGAAAACTGTTTTTT. Its protein product is CASSQGAADFRKLFF.

This chain connects TRBV4-1 to TRBJ1-2; a weak D match, TRBD1 (5 bases). Germline V CDR1 and CDR2: MGHRA, YSYEKL. This CDR3 is built from 17 residues. V was trimmed by 3 bases and J by 4 bases, leaving 21 bases between them. Here the CDR3 DNA reads TGCGCCAGCAGCCACCCCTTTAAAGGGACGGGTGGCTATGGCTACACCTTC. Protein sequence: CASSHPFKGTGGYGYTF.

This clonotype occurred a few times. The V call is TRBV5-1, the J call TRBJ2-4, with 9 bases fitting TRBD1. The assigned J gene may be wrong: the sequence end matches TRBJ2-7 better. The CDR3 runs 14 residues. Germline values: CDR1 SGHRS, CDR2 YFSETQ. CDR3: CASGAGTGYVEQYF. The CDR3 DNA sequence: TGCGCCAGCGGGGCCGGGACAGGGTACGTCGAGCAGTACTTC.

This clonotype was observed a handful of times. The J gene is TRBJ1-6, the V gene TRBV6-1; 10 positions match TRBD1. Germline CDR1 reads MNHNS; CDR2 reads SASEGT. The CDR3 spans 20 residues. The V segment lost 6 bases and the J segment 6 bases; nucleotides outside the gene matches: 20. The CDR3 region is CASRPHDRGPLPRLNSPLHF. As DNA, the CDR3 is TGTGCCAGCAGACCCCACGACAGGGGGCCCCTCCCGAGACTTAATTCACCCCTCCACTTT.

This clonotype was seen a few times. The V call is TRBV12-3 or TRBV12-4, the J call TRBJ2-7, with D uncertain. This CDR3 spans 14 amino acids. V was trimmed by 1 base and J by 7 bases, leaving 14 bases between them. The CDR3 spells CASSLVGQLAEQYF. The DNA for the CDR3 is TGTGCCAGCAGTTTAGTGGGTCAGCTCGCGGAGCAGTACTTC.

In this sample, this clonotype turned up a few times. V is TRBV2 and J is TRBJ2-4; no firm D call. The assigned J gene may be wrong: the sequence end matches TRBJ2-5 better. CDR3 length equals 14 residues. The germline CDR1 and CDR2 sequences are SNHLY and FYNNEI. CDR3 residues: CASSEASSPGTQYF. The CDR3 nucleotides read TGTGCCAGCAGTGAAGCGAGTAGCCCAGGGACCCAGTACTTC.

This clonotype was found many times. The V and J genes are TRBV7-2 and TRBJ2-1, with a possible D match to TRBD2 (7 bases). The CDR3 spans 14 residues. The V and J ends lost 0 bases and 8 bases respectively, with 11 bases between them. Germline CDR1 is SGHTA and CDR2 is FQGNSA. CDR3 in DNA: TGTGCCAGCAGCTTAGCGGGGGGGCTTGATGAGCAGTTCTTC. It translates to CASSLAGGLDEQFF.

The chain links TRBV5-5 to TRBJ1-1, with D tentatively TRBD1 (6 bases). The V gene lost 3 bases and the J gene lost 10 bases, with 19 bases spanning the gap. Germline CDR1 SGHKS, CDR2 YYEKEE (reference sequence). CDR3 length: 14 residues. The CDR3 nucleotides read TGTGCCAGCAGCTCCGCGACAACAGGGATACGAGCTTTCTTT. Protein product: CASSSATTGIRAFF.

This clonotype was recorded at least ten times. The junction and the germline gene differ at one end; a read error may be behind it. The chain joins TRBV5-1 to TRBJ2-5; 7 positions agree with TRBD2. The CDR3 sequence is 14 residues long. The germline V gene encodes CDR1 SGHRS and CDR2 YFSETQ. The DNA for the CDR3 is TGTGCCAGCAGCTTAGGTGGGGGGGAAGAGACCCAGTACTTC. This gives the protein CASSLGGGEETQYF.

The chain joins TRBV27 to TRBJ2-1; no clear D. The CDR3 spans 13 residues. Trimming removed 8 bases at V and 5 bases at J, with 13 bases between. Germline values: CDR1 MNHEY, CDR2 SMNVEV (reference sequence). This CDR3 reads CASGSDPDNEQFF. The DNA of the CDR3 is TGTGCCAGCGGCAGTGACCCCGACAATGAGCAGTTCTTC.

The chain carries TRBV6-5 and TRBJ1-5; TRBD1 matches 8 bases. The V gene end was trimmed by 7 bases and the J gene end by 4 bases; junction bases not matched to a gene: 3. This CDR3 has 13 amino acids. CDR1 is MNHEY, CDR2 SVGAGI, per germline. CDR3 coding DNA: TGTGCCAGCATGGACAGGGAAAATCAGCCCCAGCATTTT. Translated: CASMDRENQPQHF.

At least ten counts were recorded for this clonotype. J is TRBJ2-1 and V is TRBV28, with 13 bases aligning to TRBD2. CDR3 size: 15 residues. With 3 bases clipped from V and 6 bases from J, the junction kept 2 bases outside the gene matches. Germline V CDR1 and CDR2: MDHEN, SYDVKM. CDR3 DNA sequence: TGTGCCAGCAGTTTGACTAGCGGGGGGACCAATGAGCAGTTCTTC. Translated, it gives CASSLTSGGTNEQFF.

This clonotype appeared a few times. A much larger clone sits a single nucleotide away, making a read error possible. The J gene is TRBJ2-7, the V gene TRBV20-1; 8 bases match TRBD2. The V segment lost 3 bases and the J segment 7 bases; nucleotides outside the gene matches: 8. There are 13 residues in the CDR3. In germline, CDR1 is DFQATT, CDR2 SNEGSKA (reference sequence). CDR3 loop: CSASGGAYNEQYF. The CDR3, as DNA: TGCAGTGCTAGCGGGGGGGCTTACAATGAGCAGTACTTC.

The chain has TRBV28 and TRBJ2-3; the match to TRBD2 covers 9 bases. Germline loops: CDR1 MDHEN, CDR2 SYDVKM. The length of the CDR3 is 20 residues. J was trimmed by 0 bases and V by 3 bases; bases with no gene match: 16. CDR3 coding DNA: TGTGCCAGCAGTTTCCCTAGCGGGGTACGGATCATCTCTAGCACAGATACGCAGTATTTT. Protein: CASSFPSGVRIISSTDTQYF.

The rearrangement uses TRBV12-3 or TRBV12-4 and TRBJ1-2, with TRBD1 matching 8 bases. CDR3 size: 13 residues. Germline trimming cut 7 bases from V and 3 bases from J; bases unmatched to any gene: 4. The CDR3 DNA sequence: TGTGCCAGCACCGAGACAGGGGACTATGGCTACACCTTC. The encoded protein is CASTETGDYGYTF.

This clonotype was seen ten or more times. The genes are TRBV10-3 and TRBJ1-2, with TRBD1 matching over 7 bases. Looked up from germline, CDR1 is ENHRY and CDR2 is SYGVKD. CDR3 size: 13 residues. Losses at the gene ends were 4 bases for V and 8 bases for J; bases not matched to a gene: 7. This CDR3 reads CAISGGGPVGYTF. CDR3 bases: TGTGCCATCAGTGGAGGGGGCCCTGTGGGCTACACCTTC.

The chain uses TRBV11-2 and TRBJ2-3; D may match TRBD1 or TRBD2 (5 bases each). Deletions cut 4 bases from V and 6 bases from J, with 11 bases between. The CDR3 has 13 residues. Germline V gene lookup returns CDR1 SGHAT and CDR2 FQNNGV. CDR3 region: CASSSRGVDTQYF. For the CDR3, the DNA is TGTGCCAGCAGCTCCCGAGGGGTTGATACGCAGTATTTT. The full variable domain, completed using reference TRBV11-2 and TRBJ2-3, is EAGVAQSPRYKIIEKRQSVAFWCNPISGHATLYWYQQILGQGPKLLIQFQNNGVVDDSQLPKDRFSAERLKGVDSTLKIQPAKLEDSAVYLCASSSRGVDTQYFGPGTRLTVL.